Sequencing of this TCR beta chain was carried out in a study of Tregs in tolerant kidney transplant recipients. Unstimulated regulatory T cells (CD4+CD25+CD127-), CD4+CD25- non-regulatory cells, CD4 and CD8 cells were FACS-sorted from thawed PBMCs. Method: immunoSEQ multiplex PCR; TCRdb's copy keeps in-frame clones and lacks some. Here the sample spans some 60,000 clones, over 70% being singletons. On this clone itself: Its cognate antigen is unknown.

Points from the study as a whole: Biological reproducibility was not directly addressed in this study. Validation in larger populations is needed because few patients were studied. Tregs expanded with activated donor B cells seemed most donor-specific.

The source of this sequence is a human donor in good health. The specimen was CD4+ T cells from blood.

This CDR3 reads CASSSVNTEAFF. CDR3 coding DNA: TGTGCCAGCAGCTCAGTGAACACTGAAGCTTTCTTT. The V and J genes are TRBV6-5 and TRBJ1-1; no firm D call. The CDR3 is 12 amino acids. Trimming shortened V by 6 bases and J by 0 bases, and 5 bases separated the two germline ends. CDR1 and CDR2 from the germline V gene are MNHEY and SVGAGI.